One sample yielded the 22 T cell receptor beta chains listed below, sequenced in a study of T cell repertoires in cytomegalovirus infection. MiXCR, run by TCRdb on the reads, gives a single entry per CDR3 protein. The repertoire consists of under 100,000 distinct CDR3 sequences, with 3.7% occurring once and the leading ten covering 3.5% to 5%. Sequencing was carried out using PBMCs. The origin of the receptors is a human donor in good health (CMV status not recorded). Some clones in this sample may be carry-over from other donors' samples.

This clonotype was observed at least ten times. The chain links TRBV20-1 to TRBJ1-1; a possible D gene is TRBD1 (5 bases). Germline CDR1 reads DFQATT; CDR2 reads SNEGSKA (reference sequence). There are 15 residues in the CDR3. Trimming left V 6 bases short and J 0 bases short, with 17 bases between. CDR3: CSALPDEGMNTEAFF. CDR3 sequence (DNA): TGCAGTGCCTTACCGGACGAGGGGATGAACACTGAAGCTTTCTTT.

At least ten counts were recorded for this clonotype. Here the CDR3 reads CASSLMAGGEAFF. CDR3 nucleotide sequence: TGCGCCAGCAGCTTGATGGCCGGGGGAGAAGCTTTCTTT. The gene calls are TRBV5-1 and TRBJ1-1, with D possibly TRBD1 on 5 matching bases. CDR3 length: 13 amino acids. V lost 1 base to trimming and J lost 8 bases, with 12 bases between them. CDR1 and CDR2 from the germline V gene are SGHRS and YFSETQ.

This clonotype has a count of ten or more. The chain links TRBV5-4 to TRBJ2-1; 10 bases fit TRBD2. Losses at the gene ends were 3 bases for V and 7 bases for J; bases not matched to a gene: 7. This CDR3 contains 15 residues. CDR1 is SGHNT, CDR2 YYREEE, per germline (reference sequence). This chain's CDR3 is CASSSPSGGANEQFF. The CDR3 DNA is TGTGCCAGCAGCTCCCCCAGCGGGGGGGCAAATGAGCAGTTCTTC.

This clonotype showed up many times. CDR3 DNA: TGTGCCAGCAGTTACTCGCCGGTGAACACTGAAGCTTTCTTT. It codes for CASSYSPVNTEAFF. The rearrangement joins TRBV6-2 or TRBV6-3 to TRBJ1-1; D remains ambiguous. The CDR3 contains 14 residues. Germline loops: CDR1 MNHEY, CDR2 SVGEGT. V lost 0 bases and J 0 bases, leaving 5 bases between the germline ends.

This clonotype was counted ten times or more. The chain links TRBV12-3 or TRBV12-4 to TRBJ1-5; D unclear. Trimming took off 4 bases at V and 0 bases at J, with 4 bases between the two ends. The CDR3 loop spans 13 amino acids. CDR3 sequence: CASSSNSNQPQHF. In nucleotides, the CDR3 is TGTGCCAGCAGTTCCAATAGCAATCAGCCCCAGCATTTT.

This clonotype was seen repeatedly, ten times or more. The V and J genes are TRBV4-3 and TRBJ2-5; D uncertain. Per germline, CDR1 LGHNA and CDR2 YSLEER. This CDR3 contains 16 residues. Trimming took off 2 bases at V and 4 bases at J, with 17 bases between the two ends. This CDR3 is CASSQQLVGSGETQYF. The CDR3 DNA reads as TGCGCCAGCAGCCAACAGCTCGTGGGCTCGGGAGAGACCCAGTACTTC.

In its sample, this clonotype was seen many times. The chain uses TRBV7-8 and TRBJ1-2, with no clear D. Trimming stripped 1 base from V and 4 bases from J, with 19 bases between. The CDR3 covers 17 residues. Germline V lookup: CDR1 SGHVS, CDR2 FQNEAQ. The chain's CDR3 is CASSLVGSSGGPYGYTF. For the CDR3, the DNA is TGTGCCAGCAGCTTAGTCGGTTCCTCGGGCGGTCCCTATGGCTACACCTTC. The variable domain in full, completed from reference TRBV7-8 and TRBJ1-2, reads GAGVSQSPRYKVAKRGQDVALRCDPISGHVSLFWYQQALGQGPEFLTYFQNEAQLDKSGLPSDRFFAERPEGSVSTLKIQRTQQEDSAVYLCASSLVGSSGGPYGYTFGSGTRLTVV.

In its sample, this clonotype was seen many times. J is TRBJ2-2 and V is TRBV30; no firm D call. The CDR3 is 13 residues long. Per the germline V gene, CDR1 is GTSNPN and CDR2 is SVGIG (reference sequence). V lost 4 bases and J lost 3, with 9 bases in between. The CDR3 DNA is TGTGCCTGGACAGACCCCTACACCGGGGAGCTGTTTTTT. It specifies CAWTDPYTGELFF.

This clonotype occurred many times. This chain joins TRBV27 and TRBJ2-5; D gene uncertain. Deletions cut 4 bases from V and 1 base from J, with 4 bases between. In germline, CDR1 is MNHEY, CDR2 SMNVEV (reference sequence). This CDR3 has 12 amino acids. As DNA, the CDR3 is TGTGCCAGCAGTTCCACCCAAGAGACCCAGTACTTC. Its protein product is CASSSTQETQYF.

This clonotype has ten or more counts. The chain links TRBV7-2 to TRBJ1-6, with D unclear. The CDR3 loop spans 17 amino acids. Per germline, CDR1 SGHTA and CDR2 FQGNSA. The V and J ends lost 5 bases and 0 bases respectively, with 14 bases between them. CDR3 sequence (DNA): TGTGCCAGCAGCCGCCTAGGTCGGAGCTCCTATAATTCACCCCTCCACTTT. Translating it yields CASSRLGRSSYNSPLHF.

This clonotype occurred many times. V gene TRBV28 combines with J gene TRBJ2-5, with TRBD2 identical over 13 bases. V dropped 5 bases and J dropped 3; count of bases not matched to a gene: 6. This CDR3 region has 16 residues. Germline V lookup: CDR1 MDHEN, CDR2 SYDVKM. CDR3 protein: CASSPTGLAGEETQYF. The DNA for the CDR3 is TGTGCCAGCAGTCCCACCGGACTAGCGGGGGAAGAGACCCAGTACTTC.

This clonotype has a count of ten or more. The CDR3 DNA reads as TGCAGTGCTGACTACAAGTTACGGGGGACCCAGTACTTC. As protein: CSADYKLRGTQYF. The gene calls are TRBV20-1 and TRBJ2-5; perhaps TRBD2 as D (5 bases). Germline lookup yields CDR1 DFQATT and CDR2 SNEGSKA (reference sequence). CDR3 length equals 13 residues. V lost 5 bases, J lost 7 bases, and 17 bases lay in between.

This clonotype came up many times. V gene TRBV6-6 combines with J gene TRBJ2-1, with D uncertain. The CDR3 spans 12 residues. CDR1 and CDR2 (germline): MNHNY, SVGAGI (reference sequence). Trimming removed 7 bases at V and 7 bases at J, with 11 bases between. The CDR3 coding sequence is TGTGCCAGCATTAACAGAATGAATGAGCAGTTCTTC. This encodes CASINRMNEQFF.

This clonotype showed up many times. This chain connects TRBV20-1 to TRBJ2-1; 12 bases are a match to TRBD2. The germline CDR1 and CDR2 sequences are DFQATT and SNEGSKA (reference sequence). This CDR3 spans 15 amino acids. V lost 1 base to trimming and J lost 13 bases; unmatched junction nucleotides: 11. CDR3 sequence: CSARATSGGPNTQFF. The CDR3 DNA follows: TGCAGTGCTAGAGCGACTAGCGGGGGACCCAACACCCAGTTCTTC.

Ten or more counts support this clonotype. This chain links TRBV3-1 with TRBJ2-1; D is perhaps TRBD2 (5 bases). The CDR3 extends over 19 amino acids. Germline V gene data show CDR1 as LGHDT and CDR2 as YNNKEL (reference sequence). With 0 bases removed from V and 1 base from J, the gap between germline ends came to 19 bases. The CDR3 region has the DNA TGTGCCAGCAGCCAAGATCTCGGAACCCTAGCAGGATCCTACAATGAGCAGTTCTTC. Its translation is CASSQDLGTLAGSYNEQFF.

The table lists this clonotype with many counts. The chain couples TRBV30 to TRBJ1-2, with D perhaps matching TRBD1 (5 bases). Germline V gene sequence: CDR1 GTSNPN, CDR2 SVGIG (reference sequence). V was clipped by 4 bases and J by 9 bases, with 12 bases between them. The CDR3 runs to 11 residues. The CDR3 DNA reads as TGTGCCTGGACAGAGGGACGGCGCTACACCTTC. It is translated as CAWTEGRRYTF.

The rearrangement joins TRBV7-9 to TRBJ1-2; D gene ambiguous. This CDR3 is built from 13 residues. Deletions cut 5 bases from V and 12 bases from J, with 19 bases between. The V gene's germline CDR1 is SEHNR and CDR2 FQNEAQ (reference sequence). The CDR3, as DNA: TGTGCCAGCAGCCCACCGTCCGAACAGACAAACACCTTC. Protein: CASSPPSEQTNTF.

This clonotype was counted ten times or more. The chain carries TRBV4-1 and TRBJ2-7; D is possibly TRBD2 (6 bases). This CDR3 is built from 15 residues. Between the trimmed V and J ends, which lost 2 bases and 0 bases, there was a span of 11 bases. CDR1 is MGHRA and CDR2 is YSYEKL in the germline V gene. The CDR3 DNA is TGCGCCAGCAGCCAAATTTGGGGGGACTCCTACGAGCAGTACTTC. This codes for CASSQIWGDSYEQYF.

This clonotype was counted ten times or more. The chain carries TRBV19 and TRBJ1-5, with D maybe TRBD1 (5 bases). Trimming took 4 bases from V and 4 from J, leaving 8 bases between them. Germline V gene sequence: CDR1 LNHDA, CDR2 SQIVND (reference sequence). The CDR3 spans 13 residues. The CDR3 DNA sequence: TGTGCCAGTAGTAAGGGGACTAATCAGCCCCAGCATTTT. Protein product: CASSKGTNQPQHF.

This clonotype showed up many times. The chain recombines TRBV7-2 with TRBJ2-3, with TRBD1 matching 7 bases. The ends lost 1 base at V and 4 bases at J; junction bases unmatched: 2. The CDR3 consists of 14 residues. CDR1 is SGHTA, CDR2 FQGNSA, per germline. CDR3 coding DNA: TGTGCCAGCAGCTTAGTCCAGGGGGCAGATACGCAGTATTTT. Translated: CASSLVQGADTQYF.

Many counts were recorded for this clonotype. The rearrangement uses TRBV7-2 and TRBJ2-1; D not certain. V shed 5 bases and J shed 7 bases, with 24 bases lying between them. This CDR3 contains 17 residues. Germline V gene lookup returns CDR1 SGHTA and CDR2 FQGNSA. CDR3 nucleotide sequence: TGTGCCAGCAGCCAGAATGGCGTTTTTCACCCTCGGAATGAGCAGTTCTTC. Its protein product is CASSQNGVFHPRNEQFF. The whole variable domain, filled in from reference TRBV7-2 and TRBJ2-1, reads GAGVSQSPSNKVTEKGKDVELRCDPISGHTALYWYRQSLGQGLEFLIYFQGNSAPDKSGLPSDRFSAERTGGSVSTLTIQRTQQEDSAVYLCASSQNGVFHPRNEQFFGPGTRLTVL.

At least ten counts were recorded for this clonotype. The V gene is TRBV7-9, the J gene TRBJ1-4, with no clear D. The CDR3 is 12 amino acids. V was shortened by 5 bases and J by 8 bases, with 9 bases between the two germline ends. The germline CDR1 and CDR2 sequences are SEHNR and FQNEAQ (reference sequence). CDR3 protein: CASSDEEEKLFF. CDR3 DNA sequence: TGTGCCAGCAGCGACGAGGAGGAAAAACTGTTTTTT.